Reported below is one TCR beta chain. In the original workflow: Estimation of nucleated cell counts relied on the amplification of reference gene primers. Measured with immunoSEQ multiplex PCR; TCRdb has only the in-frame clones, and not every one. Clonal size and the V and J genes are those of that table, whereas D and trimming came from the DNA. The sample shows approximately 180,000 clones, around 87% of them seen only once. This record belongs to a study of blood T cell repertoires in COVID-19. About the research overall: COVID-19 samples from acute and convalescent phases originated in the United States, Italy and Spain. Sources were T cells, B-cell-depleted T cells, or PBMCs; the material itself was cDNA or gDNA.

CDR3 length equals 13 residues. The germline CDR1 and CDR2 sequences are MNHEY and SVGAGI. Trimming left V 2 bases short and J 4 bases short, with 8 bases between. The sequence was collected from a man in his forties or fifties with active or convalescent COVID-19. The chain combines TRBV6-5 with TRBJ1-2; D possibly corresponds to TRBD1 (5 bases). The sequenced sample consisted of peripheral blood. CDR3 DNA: TGTGCCAGCAGTTACACAAGGGGCTATGGCTACACCTTC. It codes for CASSYTRGYGYTF.